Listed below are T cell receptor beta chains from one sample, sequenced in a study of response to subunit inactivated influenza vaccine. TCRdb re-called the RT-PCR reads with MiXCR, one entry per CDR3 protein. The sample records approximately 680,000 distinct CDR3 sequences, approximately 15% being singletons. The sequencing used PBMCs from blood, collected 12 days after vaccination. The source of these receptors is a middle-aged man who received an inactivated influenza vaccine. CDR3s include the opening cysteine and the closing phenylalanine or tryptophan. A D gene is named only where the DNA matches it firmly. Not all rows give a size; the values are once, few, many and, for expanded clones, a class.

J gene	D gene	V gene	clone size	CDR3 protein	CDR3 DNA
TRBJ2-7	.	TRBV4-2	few	CASSVGTDNSYEQYF	TGTGCCAGCAGCGTCGGGACGGACAACTCCTACGAGCAGTACTTC
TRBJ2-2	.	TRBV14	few	CASSQAKISTGELFF	TGTGCCAGCAGCCAGGCCAAAATTTCCACCGGGGAGCTGTTTTTT
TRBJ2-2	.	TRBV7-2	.	CASSPINKPGELFF	TGTGCCAGCAGCCCTATCAACAAGCCAGGGGAGCTGTTTTTT
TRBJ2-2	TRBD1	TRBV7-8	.	CASSPYGQGAGELFF	TGTGCCAGCAGCCCGTACGGACAGGGGGCCGGGGAGCTGTTTTTT
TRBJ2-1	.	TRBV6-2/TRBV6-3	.	CASSYFSGHYNEQFF	TGTGCCAGCAGTTACTTCTCGGGGCACTACAATGAGCAGTTCTTC
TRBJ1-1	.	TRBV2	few	CATSLGENTEAFF	TGTGCCACCAGCTTGGGGGAGAACACTGAAGCTTTCTTT
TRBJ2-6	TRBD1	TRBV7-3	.	CASSTPAGTGAGANVLTF	TGTGCCAGCAGCACACCAGCCGGGACAGGGGCTGGGGCCAACGTCCTGACTTTC
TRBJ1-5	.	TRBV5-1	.	CASSSGSYDEPQHF	TGCGCCAGCAGCTCTGGGTCTTACGACGAGCCCCAGCATTTT
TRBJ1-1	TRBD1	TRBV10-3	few	CAISQRTGGNTEAFF	TGTGCCATCAGCCAAAGGACAGGGGGCAACACTGAAGCTTTCTTT
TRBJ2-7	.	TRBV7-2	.	CASSRVGGSHEQYF	TGTGCCAGCAGCCGGGTTGGGGGGTCCCACGAGCAGTACTTC
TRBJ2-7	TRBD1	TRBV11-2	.	CASSLAVGTAYEQYF	TGTGCCAGCAGCTTAGCCGTCGGGACAGCCTACGAGCAGTACTTC
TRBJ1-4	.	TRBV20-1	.	CSASQGLGEKLFF	TGCAGTGCTAGCCAGGGGTTGGGCGAAAAACTGTTTTTT
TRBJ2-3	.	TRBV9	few	CASSVVGSGTDTQYF	TGTGCCAGCAGCGTAGTCGGGAGTGGGACAGATACGCAGTATTTT
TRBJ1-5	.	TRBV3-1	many	CASSRGNQPQHF	TGTGCCAGCAGCCGGGGCAATCAGCCCCAGCATTTT
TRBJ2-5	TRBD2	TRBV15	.	CATSTSGGPQETQYF	TGTGCCACCAGTACTAGCGGGGGTCCCCAAGAGACCCAGTACTTC
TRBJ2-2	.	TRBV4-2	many	CASSQGGLLLTGELFF	TGTGCCAGCAGCCAAGGGGGGCTCCTCCTCACCGGGGAGCTGTTTTTT
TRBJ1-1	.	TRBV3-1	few	CASSPNLNRNTEAFF	TGTGCCAGCAGCCCTAATCTTAACAGGAACACTGAAGCTTTCTTT
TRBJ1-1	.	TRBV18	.	CASSPSGAREAFF	TGTGCCAGCTCACCCAGCGGAGCCAGGGAAGCTTTCTTT
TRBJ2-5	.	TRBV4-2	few	CASSPRGEQETQYF	TGTGCCAGCAGCCCCCGTGGGGAGCAAGAGACCCAGTACTTC
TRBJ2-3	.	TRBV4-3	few	CASSQDWGRGLGDTQYF	TGCGCCAGCAGCCAAGATTGGGGCAGGGGACTGGGAGATACGCAGTATTTT
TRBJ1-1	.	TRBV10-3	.	CAIRGEGVLTEAFF	TGTGCCATCAGGGGAGAGGGGGTCTTGACTGAAGCTTTCTTT
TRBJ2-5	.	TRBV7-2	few	CASSLTGTVQETQYF	TGTGCCAGCAGCTTAACTGGGACGGTACAAGAGACCCAGTACTTC
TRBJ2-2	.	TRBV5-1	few	CASSLGQGGGPGELFF	TGCGCCAGCAGCTTGGGCCAGGGTGGAGGGCCCGGGGAGCTGTTTTTT
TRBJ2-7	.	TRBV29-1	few	CSVSAPSSYEQYF	TGCAGCGTTAGTGCCCCTAGCTCCTACGAGCAGTACTTC
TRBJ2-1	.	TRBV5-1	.	CASSLDGTLYNEQFF	TGCGCCAGCAGCTTGGACGGGACTCTCTACAATGAGCAGTTCTTC
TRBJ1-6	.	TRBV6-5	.	CASSYRVDSPLHF	TGTGCCAGCAGTTACAGGGTTGATTCACCCCTCCACTTT
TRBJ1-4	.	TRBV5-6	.	CASSGTGVTVNEKLFF	TGTGCCAGCAGCGGAACCGGGGTCACAGTTAATGAAAAACTGTTTTTT